This entry lists 22 T cell receptor beta chains sequenced from one sample in a study of blood T cell repertoires in COVID-19. Produced via immunoSEQ multiplex PCR; TCRdb's table is partial and in-frame only. The sample includes approximately 220,000 clones, roughly 80% of them seen just once. Sequencing was performed on peripheral blood. These receptors came from a woman aged 80 or over with acute or convalescent COVID-19.

The gene calls are TRBV19 and TRBJ2-5, with D maybe TRBD1 (6 bases). CDR3 length: 15 residues. V lost 3 bases and J 2 bases, leaving 13 bases between the germline ends. CDR1 and CDR2 from the germline V gene are LNHDA and SQIVND (reference sequence). The CDR3 spells CASSITGFTQETQYF. The DNA of the CDR3 is TGTGCCAGTAGTATTACAGGGTTTACACAAGAGACCCAGTACTTC. Combining the CDR3 with reference TRBV19 and TRBJ2-5 gives the whole variable domain DGGITQSPKYLFRKEGQNVTLSCEQNLNHDAMYWYRQDPGQGLRLIYYSQIVNDFQKGDIAEGYSVSREKKESFPLTVTSAQKNPTAFYLCASSITGFTQETQYFGPGTRLLVL.

The chain carries TRBV19 and TRBJ2-1; 14 bases agree with TRBD2. Germline V gives CDR1 LNHDA, CDR2 SQIVND (reference sequence). J was trimmed by 6 bases and V by 4 bases; bases with no gene match: 2. The CDR3 consists of 15 residues. CDR3 protein: CASSRTSGGTNEQFF. For the CDR3, the DNA is TGTGCCAGTAGTAGGACTAGCGGGGGGACCAATGAGCAGTTCTTC.

J is TRBJ1-2 and V is TRBV6-2 or TRBV6-3; perhaps TRBD1 as D (6 bases). CDR3 length equals 14 residues. Trimming cost V 6 bases and J 6 bases, with 17 bases left between them. Germline CDR1 is MNHEY and CDR2 is SVGEGT. The CDR3 DNA is TGTGCCAGCAGCAAGGATCACAGGGCTAATGGCTACACCTTC. Amino acids: CASSKDHRANGYTF.

This chain links TRBV2 with TRBJ1-5; unclear D gene. V was trimmed by 4 bases and J by 9 bases, leaving 16 bases between them. The CDR3 consists of 14 residues. Germline V lookup: CDR1 SNHLY, CDR2 FYNNEI. The CDR3 protein is CASSARALASPQHF. The CDR3 DNA reads TGTGCCAGCAGTGCTCGGGCCCTAGCATCGCCCCAGCATTTT.

This rearrangement joins TRBV7-9 to TRBJ1-4; TRBD1 matches at 11 bases. This CDR3 spans 16 amino acids. Trimming at V came to 5 bases and at J to 2 bases, leaving 4 bases not matched to a gene. CDR1 and CDR2 from the germline V gene are SEHNR and FQNEAQ (reference sequence). The CDR3 reads CASSLGQGGTNEKLFF. The CDR3 DNA reads TGTGCCAGCAGCCTGGGACAGGGGGGGACTAATGAAAAACTGTTTTTT.

This clone was seen only a few times. The chain carries TRBV7-2 and TRBJ2-6; D is undetermined. Trimming shortened V by 7 bases and J by 4 bases, and 17 bases separated the two germline ends. The CDR3 has 16 residues. Germline lookup yields CDR1 SGHTA and CDR2 FQGNSA. CDR3 coding DNA: TGTGCCAGCAACCCACGCCGGTTCTGGGGGGCCAACGTCCTGACTTTC. This sequence encodes CASNPRRFWGANVLTF.

This clone has only a few counts. The chain carries TRBV25-1 and TRBJ1-4; D ambiguous. The germline gives CDR1 MGHDK, CDR2 SYGVNS. This CDR3 is built from 16 residues. Trimming pared 6 bases from V and 0 bases from J, leaving 14 bases between. CDR3 bases: TGTGCCAGCAGCGACGTTTCGGGATCAACTAATGAAAAACTGTTTTTT. It encodes CASSDVSGSTNEKLFF.

The rearrangement uses TRBV2 and TRBJ2-2; tentatively, D is TRBD1 (5 bases). V lost 5 bases and J lost 4, with 11 bases in between. The germline V gene has CDR1 SNHLY and CDR2 FYNNEI. The length of the CDR3 is 14 residues. The DNA for the CDR3 is TGTGCCAGCAGTCTGAGTAGGGGCACCGGGGAGCTGTTTTTT. It codes for CASSLSRGTGELFF.

The rearrangement links TRBV6-1 to TRBJ2-3, with D tentatively TRBD1 (5 bases). Germline lookup yields CDR1 MNHNS and CDR2 SASEGT. This CDR3 is 14 amino acids long. Trimming stripped 3 bases from V and 4 bases from J, with 11 bases between. CDR3 protein: CASSDVGAPDTQYF. In DNA form, the CDR3 reads TGTGCCAGCAGTGATGTAGGGGCCCCAGATACGCAGTATTTT.

The chain has TRBV12-3 or TRBV12-4 and TRBJ1-6, with D tentatively TRBD1 (5 bases). There are 12 residues in the CDR3. Trimming took off 5 bases at V and 9 bases at J, with 8 bases between the two ends. CDR3 coding DNA: TGTGCCAGCAGTACAGGAGTTTCACCCCTCCACTTT. It translates to CASSTGVSPLHF.

This clone appeared a single time. The chain has TRBV3-1 (or the pseudogene TRBV3-2) and TRBJ1-4; D is perhaps TRBD1 (5 bases). The CDR3 is 13 residues long. Germline lookup yields CDR1 LGHDT and CDR2 YNNKEL (reference sequence). Trimming stripped 4 bases from V and 10 bases from J, with 13 bases between. CDR3 nucleotides: TGTGCCAGCAGCCCCAACCCCGGGGGAAAACTGTTTTTT. Protein product: CASSPNPGGKLFF.

The chain links TRBV6-5 to TRBJ2-1; 10 nucleotides line up with TRBD2. The CDR3 is made up of 15 amino acids. J was trimmed by 9 bases and V by 6 bases; bases with no gene match: 11. In germline, CDR1 is MNHEY, CDR2 SVGAGI. The CDR3 coding sequence is TGTGCCAGCAGACCTTCTAGCGGGGGAGTCGGTGAGCAGTTCTTC. As protein: CASRPSSGGVGEQFF.

The V gene is TRBV11-1, the J gene TRBJ2-7; D is undetermined. The germline V gene encodes CDR1 SGHAT and CDR2 FQDESV (reference sequence). CDR3 length equals 14 residues. V was trimmed by 1 base and J by 0 bases, leaving 7 bases between them. The CDR3 DNA follows: TGTGCCAGCAGCTTAGAGCCCCGCTCCTACGAGCAGTACTTC. Translation: CASSLEPRSYEQYF.

V is TRBV28 and J is TRBJ2-2, with 11 nucleotides matching TRBD2. J gave up 4 bases and V 4 bases, and 17 bases lay outside the gene matches. CDR3 length: 20 amino acids. From germline, CDR1 is MDHEN and CDR2 SYDVKM. CDR3 nucleotides: TGTGCCAGCAGTTCCTCTTCTCTAGCGGGAGGTTCTACTGGCACCGGGGAGCTGTTTTTT. It codes for CASSSSSLAGGSTGTGELFF.

The chain has TRBV27 and TRBJ2-2, with TRBD2 identical over 7 bases. Germline V gene data show CDR1 as MNHEY and CDR2 as SMNVEV (reference sequence). The CDR3 extends over 16 amino acids. J was trimmed by 2 bases and V by 2 bases; bases with no gene match: 5. The CDR3 region is CASSLQAGSNTGELFF. CDR3 nucleotides: TGTGCCAGCAGTTTACAAGCGGGATCAAACACCGGGGAGCTGTTTTTT.

The chain carries TRBV7-3 and TRBJ2-1, with TRBD2 as a possible D gene (6 bases). The CDR3 totals 18 residues. Germline loops: CDR1 SGHTA, CDR2 FQGTGA. Between the trimmed V and J ends, which lost 2 bases and 7 bases, there was a span of 24 bases. CDR3 sequence: CASSLGGVDTGVVNEQFF. CDR3 bases: TGTGCCAGCAGCTTAGGAGGTGTGGACACGGGAGTGGTTAATGAGCAGTTCTTC.

This clone was observed once. The chain has TRBV10-3 and TRBJ1-5; 7 nucleotides line up with TRBD1. The CDR3 is made up of 15 amino acids. CDR1 is ENHRY, CDR2 SYGVKD, per germline. Trimming cost V 6 bases and J 0 bases; bases outside gene matches: 5. CDR3 loop: CAISQGGSSNQPQHF. The CDR3 DNA sequence: TGTGCCATCAGCCAGGGGGGTAGTAGCAATCAGCCCCAGCATTTT.

The table lists this clone with many counts. The chain recombines TRBV7-6 with TRBJ1-2; 9 nucleotides match TRBD1. The CDR3 totals 15 residues. Germline-derived CDR1 and CDR2 are SGHVS and FNYEAQ. J lost 8 bases, V lost 3 bases, and 10 bases had no gene match. CDR3: CASSFEETGGTGYTF. CDR3 nucleotide sequence: TGTGCCAGCAGCTTTGAAGAAACAGGGGGCACAGGCTACACCTTC.

The chain couples TRBV6-5 to TRBJ1-6; D unresolved. Per the germline V gene, CDR1 is MNHEY and CDR2 is SVGAGI. This CDR3 region has 14 residues. The V and J ends lost 6 bases and 14 bases respectively, with 20 bases between them. CDR3 sequence: CASSPPITGVTLHF. DNA for the CDR3: TGTGCCAGCAGCCCCCCAATCACCGGGGTTACCCTCCACTTT.

This rearrangement joins TRBV5-1 to TRBJ1-3; the D is unclear. The length of the CDR3 is 14 residues. Trimming removed 4 bases at V and 0 bases at J, with 8 bases between. Germline V gives CDR1 SGHRS, CDR2 YFSETQ. CDR3 residues: CASSEGISGNTIYF. DNA for the CDR3: TGCGCCAGCAGCGAGGGTATCTCTGGAAACACCATATATTTT.

This clone was seen repeatedly, ten times or more. Here the CDR3 reads CASPFQTDRARSEQYF. The CDR3 coding sequence is TGTGCCAGCCCCTTTCAAACGGACAGGGCAAGGTCCGAGCAGTACTTC. This chain links TRBV9 with TRBJ2-7; 8 nucleotides match TRBD1. The CDR3 totals 16 residues. The V and J ends lost 7 bases and 6 bases, in that order; junction bases with no gene match: 18. CDR1 and CDR2 (germline): SGDLS, YYNGEE. The full variable domain, rest sourced from reference TRBV9 and TRBJ2-7, is DSGVTQTPKHLITATGQRVTLRCSPRSGDLSVYWYQQSLDQGLQFLIQYYNGEERAKGNILERFSAQQFPDLHSELNLSSLELGDSALYFCASPFQTDRARSEQYFGPGTRLTVT.

The chain links TRBV5-5 to TRBJ1-1; D is perhaps TRBD1 (6 bases). The CDR3 is 16 amino acids. Germline assignment: CDR1 SGHKS and CDR2 YYEKEE (reference sequence). The V and J ends lost 0 bases and 2 bases respectively, with 14 bases between them. As DNA, the CDR3 is TGTGCCAGCAGCTTGGTGGGGGCAGGAGTTAACACTGAAGCTTTCTTT. It encodes CASSLVGAGVNTEAFF.